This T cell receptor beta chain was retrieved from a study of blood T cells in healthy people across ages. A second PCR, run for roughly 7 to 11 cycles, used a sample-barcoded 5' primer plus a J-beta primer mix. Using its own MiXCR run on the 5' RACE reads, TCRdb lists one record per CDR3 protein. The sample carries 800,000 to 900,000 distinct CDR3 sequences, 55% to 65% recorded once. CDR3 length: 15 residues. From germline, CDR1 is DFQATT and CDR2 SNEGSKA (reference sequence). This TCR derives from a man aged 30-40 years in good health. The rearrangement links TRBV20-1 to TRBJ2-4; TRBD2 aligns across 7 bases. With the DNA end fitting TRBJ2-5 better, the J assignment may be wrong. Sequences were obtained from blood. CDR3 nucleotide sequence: TGCAGTGCTGCCCGGTCGGGGGGAACACAAGAGACCCAGTACTTC. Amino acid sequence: CSAARSGGTQETQYF.